One and the same sample provided the 2 T cell receptor beta chains below, sequenced in a study of T-cell memory formation after mild COVID-19. TCRdb passed the 5' RACE reads through MiXCR, listing each CDR3 protein once. The sample carries roughly 600,000 distinct CDR3 sequences, about 20% recorded once. Input material: PBMCs or a T cell subset sorted from them (not recorded which). These TCRs come from an adult woman who had mild COVID-19 (a few samples of this study predate the infection). Cell type and time point are not known.

J is TRBJ2-3 and V is TRBV20-1, with no clear D. V lost 4 bases and J lost 2, with 16 bases in between. Germline loops: CDR1 DFQATT, CDR2 SNEGSKA (reference sequence). CDR3 length: 15 amino acids. The CDR3, as DNA: TGCAGTGCTACCGCTTCGGGTCACTACACAGATACGCAGTATTTT. This codes for CSATASGHYTDTQYF.

Only a few counts were recorded for this clonotype. The J gene is TRBJ1-3, the V gene TRBV9; D unclear. Trimming stripped 3 bases from V and 1 base from J, with 8 bases between. The length of the CDR3 is 14 residues. Per germline, CDR1 SGDLS and CDR2 YYNGEE. The CDR3 region has the DNA TGTGCCAGCAGCGGGGGTAAATCTGGAAACACCATATATTTT. Translation: CASSGGKSGNTIYF.